A single T cell receptor beta chain is shown here with its context. This CDR3 comprises 16 residues. CDR1 and CDR2 (germline): SGHVS, FQNEAQ. V lost 4 bases, J lost 1 base, and 16 bases lay in between. This record belongs to a study of a mutant IDH1 vaccine in newly diagnosed glioma. Sample time point: baseline, week 1 (first vaccination visit). Treatment indicated: pre-vaccination baseline after standard-of-care therapy. Clones were sequenced by immunoSEQ multiplex PCR, and TCRdb holds only the in-frame ones, with some missing. The data hold 15,000 to 20,000 clones, with over 95% observed a single time.

The chain employs TRBV7-8 and TRBJ1-1; TRBD1 might be the D (6 bases). The sample in question was peripheral blood mononuclear cells (PBMCs), obtained from a glioma patient treated with radiotherapy, temozolomide or both. This sequence was found in a young woman with glioma. Some clones in this sample may be carry-over from other donors' samples. The CDR3 DNA sequence: TGTGCCAGCAGCTCTAGAGGCGGGACAAGGAACACTGAAGCTTTCTTT. It is translated as CASSSRGGTRNTEAFF.